This entry lists 9 T cell receptor beta chains sequenced from one sample in a study of T cells after posttransplantation cyclophosphamide. Produced via immunoSEQ multiplex PCR; TCRdb's table is partial and in-frame only. The profile covers approximately 40,000 clones, none occurring a single time. Material: PBMCs. The receptors derive from a man aged 40-50 years in good health, CMV-negative, and a related stem cell transplant donor.

This clone was observed a few times. The rearrangement joins TRBV7-9 to TRBJ1-2; D not resolved. Trimming took 1 base from V and 8 from J, leaving 14 bases between them. This CDR3 spans 14 amino acids. From germline, CDR1 is SEHNR and CDR2 FQNEAQ (reference sequence). The CDR3, as DNA: TGTGCCAGCAGCTTAGTCCCCTGGGAGGAAGGCTACACCTTC. It specifies CASSLVPWEEGYTF.

This clone was counted at least ten times. The chain links TRBV5-6 to TRBJ1-1, with 9 bases aligning to TRBD1. V lost 0 bases, J lost 0 bases, and 3 bases stayed unmatched. This CDR3 spans 16 amino acids. From germline, CDR1 is SGHDT and CDR2 YYEEEE. The CDR3: CASSLAGTGMNTEAFF. DNA for the CDR3: TGTGCCAGCAGCTTGGCCGGGACAGGGATGAACACTGAAGCTTTCTTT.

The rearrangement joins TRBV30 to TRBJ2-3; the D is unclear. The V end lost 1 base, the J end lost 6 bases, and 11 bases lay between the germline ends. The CDR3 covers 13 residues. Germline CDR1 reads GTSNPN; CDR2 reads SVGIG (reference sequence). The CDR3 DNA reads as TGTGCCTGGAGTGGCGGTGAGAGGGATACGCAGTATTTT. Translating it yields CAWSGGERDTQYF. Complete variable domain (other parts from reference TRBV30 and TRBJ2-3): SQTIHQWPATLVQPVGSPLSLECTVEGTSNPNLYWYRQAAGRGLQLLFYSVGIGQISSEVPQNLSASRPQDRQFILSSKKLLLSDSGFYLCAWSGGERDTQYFGPGTRLTVL.

This clone was picked up many times. The chain employs TRBV7-3 and TRBJ2-3, with TRBD2 as a possible D gene (6 bases). The CDR3 has 14 residues. CDR1 and CDR2 from the germline V gene are SGHTA and FQGTGA. Trimming removed 5 bases at V and 7 bases at J, with 16 bases between. The CDR3 here is CASSPSPEGYTQYF. The CDR3 coding sequence is TGTGCCAGCAGCCCCAGTCCGGAGGGGTATACGCAGTATTTT. Complete variable domain (other parts from reference TRBV7-3 and TRBJ2-3): GAGVSQTPSNKVTEKGKYVELRCDPISGHTALYWYRQSLGQGPEFLIYFQGTGAADDSGLPNDRFFAVRPEGSVSTLKIQRTERGDSAVYLCASSPSPEGYTQYFGPGTRLTVL.

This clone was seen many times. This CDR3 is CASSLFFGLAGVGDNEQFF. The CDR3 nucleotides are TGTGCCAGCAGCTTATTTTTCGGACTAGCGGGAGTTGGGGACAATGAGCAGTTCTTC. The chain is built from TRBV11-1 and TRBJ2-1, with 13 bases that match TRBD2. The CDR3 totals 19 residues. V lost 2 bases, J lost 5 bases, and 12 bases stayed unmatched. CDR1 and CDR2 from the germline V gene are SGHAT and FQDESV (reference sequence).

This clone was recorded many times. The gene calls are TRBV13 and TRBJ2-1; unclear D gene. Germline values: CDR1 PRHDT, CDR2 FYEKMQ (reference sequence). V was cut by 5 bases and J by 5 bases, with 13 bases left in between. CDR3 length: 14 amino acids. DNA for the CDR3: TGTGCCAGCAGCGCCGGGTCCCGTGACAATGAGCAGTTCTTC. Translating gives CASSAGSRDNEQFF.

This clone has a count of ten or more. The CDR3 here is CASSPNRGGGYTF. Here the CDR3 DNA reads TGTGCCAGCAGTCCTAACAGGGGAGGTGGCTACACCTTC. The chain recombines TRBV28 with TRBJ1-2; 7 bases fit TRBD1. CDR3 length: 13 residues. Trimming cost V 5 bases and J 7 bases; bases outside gene matches: 7. CDR1 is MDHEN, CDR2 SYDVKM, per germline.

This clone was counted a few times. The chain recombines TRBV7-2 with TRBJ2-6; 7 bases line up with TRBD1. Germline values: CDR1 SGHTA, CDR2 FQGNSA. V lost 5 bases, J lost 0 bases, and 1 base stayed unmatched. The CDR3 is 15 amino acids. Here the CDR3 DNA reads TGTGCCAGCAGCCGGACAGGCTCTGGGGCCAACGTCCTGACTTTC. Protein product: CASSRTGSGANVLTF.

This clone has ten or more counts. The rearrangement uses TRBV5-6 and TRBJ2-7; D might be TRBD1 (6 bases). The length of the CDR3 is 14 residues. V was clipped by 4 bases and J by 4 bases, with 15 bases between them. Germline V gene sequence: CDR1 SGHDT, CDR2 YYEEEE. The CDR3 sequence: CASSLWTALYEQYF. DNA for the CDR3: TGTGCCAGCAGCCTCTGGACAGCTCTGTACGAGCAGTACTTC.